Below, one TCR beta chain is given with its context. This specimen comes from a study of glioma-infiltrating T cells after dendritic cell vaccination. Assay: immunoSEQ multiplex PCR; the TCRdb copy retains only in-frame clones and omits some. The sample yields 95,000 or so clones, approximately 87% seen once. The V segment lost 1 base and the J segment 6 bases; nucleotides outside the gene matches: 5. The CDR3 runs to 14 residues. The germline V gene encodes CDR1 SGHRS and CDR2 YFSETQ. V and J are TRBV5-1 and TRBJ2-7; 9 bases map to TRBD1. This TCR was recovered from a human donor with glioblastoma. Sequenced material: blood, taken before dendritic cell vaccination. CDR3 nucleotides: TGCGCCAGCAGCTTGACAGGGGGCCCCACCGAGCAGTACTTC. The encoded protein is CASSLTGGPTEQYF.